This T cell receptor (beta chain) was recovered during a study of T cell responses to AZD1222 COVID-19 vaccine. Notes on the study in general: Only after the peak T cell response were repertoires sampled.

The method was immunoSEQ multiplex PCR; TCRdb's version includes in-frame clones alone and lacks a portion of them. Altogether 95,000 to 150,000 clones are present, around 86% being singletons, with the ten largest covering over 2.5%. V was pared by 5 bases and J by 5 bases, with 6 bases between. Per germline, CDR1 LGHDT and CDR2 YNNKEL (reference sequence). The CDR3 runs 11 residues. A word on this clone: No antigen is known for it.

The sequence was obtained from an adult who received the AZD1222 COVID-19 vaccine. Source: peripheral blood, taken 28 days after the second AZD1222 dose. The chain combines TRBV3-1 (or the pseudogene TRBV3-2) with TRBJ2-5, with D unresolved. The CDR3 loop reads CASSAGETQYF. The CDR3 DNA reads as TGTGCCAGCAGCGCCGGTGAGACCCAGTACTTC.